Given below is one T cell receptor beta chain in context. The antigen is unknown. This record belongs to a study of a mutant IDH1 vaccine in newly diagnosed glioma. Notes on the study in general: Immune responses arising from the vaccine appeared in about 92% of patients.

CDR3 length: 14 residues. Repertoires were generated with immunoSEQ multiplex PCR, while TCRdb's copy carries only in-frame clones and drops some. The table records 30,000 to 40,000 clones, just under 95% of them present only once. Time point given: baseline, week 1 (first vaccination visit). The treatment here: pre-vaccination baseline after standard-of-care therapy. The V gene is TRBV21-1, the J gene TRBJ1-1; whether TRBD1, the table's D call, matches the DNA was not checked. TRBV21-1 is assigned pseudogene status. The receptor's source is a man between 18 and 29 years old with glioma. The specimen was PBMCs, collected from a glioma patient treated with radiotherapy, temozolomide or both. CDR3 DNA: TGTGCCAGCAGCAAAAGACAGGTGAACACTGAAGCTTTCTTT. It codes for CASSKRQVNTEAFF.